This TCR beta chain was recovered during a study of T and B cells in COVID-19 patients (dated by TCRdb to the early 2020s). About the investigation overall: Using TRB and IGH repertoire sequencing of peripheral blood, the study characterized adaptive immunity in COVID-19 patients who had active infection or had recovered. A median age of approximately 34 years was recorded in the recovered cohort versus 65 to 70 years in the active-infection cohort. Comorbidities linked to unfavorable COVID-19 outcome were present in 18 of 20 patients in the active-infection cohort. An age-matched reference group of around 42 healthy donors negative for COVID-19 antibodies served as the comparison for repertoire analyses. The TCR and BCR sequence repository comprised a few dozen patients and 69 time points, with over 7 million TCR sequences analysed. As many as 9 follow-up blood samples were collected from each patient, and in some individuals these samples spanned different disease stages. The recovered cohort included over 15 patients who contributed under 25 samples, and most of those patients had mild to moderate COVID-19 that was managed on an outpatient basis. Of the approximately 21 patients in the active-infection cohort, about eleven were critically ill and needed mechanical ventilation or ECMO. Because samples were available both during active disease and after recovery, a couple of patients were counted in both the recovered and the active cohorts.

The reads were generated on an Illumina MiSeq. TRB rearrangements were amplified by multiplex PCR with BIOMED2 TRB-A/B primer pools. Illumina-compatible adapters and 7-nucleotide sample barcodes were added to the amplicons in two consecutive PCRs. Phusion HS II polymerase was used for all library PCRs. Amplicons were purified from gel with the NucleoSpin Gel and PCR Clean-up kit, quantified on Qubit, and pooled at 3.5 to 4.5 nM. Amplicon pool quality was checked on an Agilent 2100 Bioanalyzer before Illumina next-generation sequencing. The original pipeline was this. MiXCR 3.0.8 with the default MiXCR reference library was used to annotate TRB rearrangements. Non-productive reads and sequences with fewer than 2 reads were removed, and every unique CDR3 nucleotide sequence was treated as one clone. Clonality, diversity, richness and V-J gene usage were calculated in R 3.5.1. GLIPH2 was used to cluster TCRs based on CDR3 similarity, and OLGA was used to calculate the generation probabilities. GLIPH2 clusters were kept only if they contained at least four unique TCR clonotypes found in at least three individuals. TCRdb trimmed public reads at Q25 via fastp, called clones via MiXCR and kept in-frame beta chains. Duplicate CDR3 protein sequences are folded into a single record with the most common DNA and genes. The V and J calls come from TCRdb's annotation, not from the publication. For this sample the table gives some 4,300 distinct CDR3 sequences, of which about 35% were detected only once. The top ten constitute 20% to 25% of the sample.

The CDR3 runs 15 amino acids, cysteine and phenylalanine included. CDR3 DNA is the only sequence kept; it has 45 bases, read in frame from the first base. V has 4 bases trimmed and J has 2 bases trimmed; junction bases matching no gene number 3. CDR1 and CDR2, looked up from the germline V gene (reference sequence), are LNHDA and SQIVND. This clonotype was observed once. Its antigen is not yet known. No qualities accompany the bases; no much larger clone lies one base away. Single-read evidence is weak. General findings and caveats noted by the study authors: TRBV/TRBJ gene usage was reported as strongly skewed in patients with COVID-19. A total of 2,331 exclusive TCR clusters, including under 40 low-pGen clusters, were found in the recovered cohort. The cohort was considered too small to assess HLA contributions to COVID-19 susceptibility or severity. TRB repertoires were found to be highly clonal in active COVID-19, whereas diversity and richness at recovery were found to rise above healthy donor levels. It was stated that prospective validation of the reported TCR clusters was required before the clusters could be put to clinical use. Blood samples from mildly ill patients during symptoms and early samples from severe cases were scarce. Specific T cell subsets (CD4+/Treg/CD8+) and sorted SARS-CoV-2-responsive or tetramer+ T cells had not yet been sequenced, and these experiments were ongoing.

Genomic DNA extracted from blood was used in amounts of about 220-550 ng for amplification of TRB repertoires. The sequence is built from TRBV19 and TRBJ2-1, with TRBD2 identical over 9 junction bases. Specimen: blood. The sequence came from a human donor who had recovered from COVID-19. The DNA sequence is given as TGTGCCAGTAGTAAGACTAGCGGAGCCTACAATGAGCAGTTCTTC. Translated, this is CASSKTSGAYNEQFF.